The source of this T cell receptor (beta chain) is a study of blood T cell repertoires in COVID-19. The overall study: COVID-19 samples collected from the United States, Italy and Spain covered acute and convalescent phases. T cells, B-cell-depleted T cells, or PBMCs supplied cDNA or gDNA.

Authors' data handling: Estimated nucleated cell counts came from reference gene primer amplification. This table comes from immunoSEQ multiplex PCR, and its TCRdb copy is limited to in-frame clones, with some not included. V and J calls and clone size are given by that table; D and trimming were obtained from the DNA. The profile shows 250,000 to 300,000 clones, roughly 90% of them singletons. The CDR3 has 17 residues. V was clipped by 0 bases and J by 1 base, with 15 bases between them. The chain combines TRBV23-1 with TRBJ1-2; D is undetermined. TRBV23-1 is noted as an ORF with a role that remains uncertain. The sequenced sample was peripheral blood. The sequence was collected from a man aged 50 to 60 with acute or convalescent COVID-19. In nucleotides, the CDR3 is TGCGCCAGCAGTCAATCGTGTTCACGAGGTGATAACTATGGCTACACCTTC. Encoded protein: CASSQSCSRGDNYGYTF.